This passage covers 9 T cell receptor beta chains from one sample sequenced in a study of radiotherapy plus CTLA-4 blockade in lung cancer. TCRdb's copy holds only in-frame clones and misses some; the assay was immunoSEQ multiplex PCR. The sample shows about 60,000 clones, about 80% of them seen only once. Sequences were derived from peripheral blood, sampled from a patient treated with radiotherapy plus ipilimumab. All receptors come from a human donor with non-small cell lung cancer who had a partial response to radiotherapy plus ipilimumab.

This chain joins TRBV7-3 and TRBJ2-3, with a possible D match to TRBD2 (5 bases). The germline V gene encodes CDR1 SGHTA and CDR2 FQGTGA. Trimming took off 3 bases at V and 1 base at J, with 11 bases between the two ends. The CDR3 is 15 residues long. The CDR3 region has the DNA TGTGCCAGCAGCTTCGACCCGGAGGGCACAGATACGCAGTATTTT. Amino acids: CASSFDPEGTDTQYF.

The chain couples TRBV5-6 to TRBJ2-7; 7 bases are a match to TRBD1. The CDR3 runs 13 residues. V was clipped by 4 bases and J by 2 bases; unmatched bases: 3. CDR1 SGHDT and CDR2 YYEEEE come from the germline V gene. CDR3 protein: CASSPGTAYEQYF. The CDR3 DNA reads as TGTGCCAGCAGCCCCGGGACAGCCTACGAGCAGTACTTC.

The chain links TRBV5-1 to TRBJ2-2, with TRBD2 identical over 11 bases. Looked up from germline, CDR1 is SGHRS and CDR2 is YFSETQ. The CDR3 has 15 residues. V gave up 3 bases and J gave up 4 bases; unmatched junction bases: 2. CDR3 amino acids: CASSWGTSGTGELFF. The CDR3 DNA is TGCGCCAGCAGCTGGGGGACTAGCGGCACCGGGGAGCTGTTTTTT.

CDR3 DNA: TGTGCCAGCACCCACGGCACTGAAGCTTTCTTT. Residues: CASTHGTEAFF. V gene TRBV6-5 combines with J gene TRBJ1-1; no firm D call. This CDR3 has 11 amino acids. V was cut by 7 bases and J by 4 bases, with 7 bases left in between. Germline V CDR1 and CDR2: MNHEY, SVGAGI.

This chain connects TRBV4-1 to TRBJ2-5; the D gene is possibly TRBD2 (6 bases). Germline V gives CDR1 MGHRA, CDR2 YSYEKL. Trimming removed 4 bases at V and 1 base at J, with 10 bases between. CDR3 length equals 14 residues. The CDR3 sequence is CASSLAGIQETQYF. In DNA form, the CDR3 reads TGCGCCAGCAGCCTTGCGGGAATCCAAGAGACCCAGTACTTC.

The rearrangement uses TRBV7-9 and TRBJ2-7, with D unresolved. This CDR3 has 13 amino acids. Germline values: CDR1 SEHNR, CDR2 FQNEAQ (reference sequence). V shed 2 bases and J shed 2 bases, with 7 bases lying between them. CDR3 sequence (DNA): TGTGCCAGCAGCTTAATGAGCGCCTACGAGCAGTACTTC. Its protein is CASSLMSAYEQYF.

This chain's CDR3 is CASRATGNTEAFF. Here the CDR3 DNA reads TGTGCCAGCAGAGCTACAGGGAACACTGAAGCTTTCTTT. The chain uses TRBV6-1 and TRBJ1-1; TRBD1 might be the D (5 bases). This CDR3 has 13 residues. Trimming stripped 6 bases from V and 1 base from J, with 9 bases between. Germline CDR1 MNHNS, CDR2 SASEGT.

This chain connects TRBV19 to TRBJ1-4, with D maybe TRBD1 (5 bases). The CDR3 loop spans 14 amino acids. Trimming left V 9 bases short and J 0 bases short, with 11 bases between. Germline V lookup: CDR1 LNHDA, CDR2 SQIVND (reference sequence). The CDR3, as DNA: TGTGCCAGCTGGGGGGGTGCAACTAATGAAAAACTGTTTTTT. Amino acid sequence: CASWGGATNEKLFF. The full variable domain, rest sourced from reference TRBV19 and TRBJ1-4, is DGGITQSPKYLFRKEGQNVTLSCEQNLNHDAMYWYRQDPGQGLRLIYYSQIVNDFQKGDIAEGYSVSREKKESFPLTVTSAQKNPTAFYLCASWGGATNEKLFFGSGTQLSVL.

The chain couples TRBV19 to TRBJ2-3; 9 nucleotides align to TRBD2. Trimming removed 7 bases from V and 3 bases from J; junction bases left unmatched: 8. Germline CDR1 and CDR2: LNHDA and SQIVND (reference sequence). The CDR3 extends over 15 amino acids. CDR3 protein: CASNSLAGRTDTQYF. DNA of the CDR3: TGTGCCAGTAACTCCCTAGCGGGACGGACAGATACGCAGTATTTT. Filled out from reference TRBV19 and TRBJ2-3, the complete variable domain reads DGGITQSPKYLFRKEGQNVTLSCEQNLNHDAMYWYRQDPGQGLRLIYYSQIVNDFQKGDIAEGYSVSREKKESFPLTVTSAQKNPTAFYLCASNSLAGRTDTQYFGPGTRLTVL.